The subject of this entry is one TCR beta chain. Its target is unknown. The sample is drawn from a study of cytomegalovirus exposure and HLA in healthy donors. Study outcomes and limitations: A later analysis linked a missense DCLRE1C variant to TCR beta V- and J-gene trimming. Common viral pathogens seemed, in a later analysis, to connect with several of the most significant clusters.

J gave up 1 base and V 1 base, and 7 bases lay outside the gene matches. CDR1 is GTSNPN, CDR2 SVGIG, per germline (reference sequence). The CDR3 is made up of 15 amino acids. The PCR used 60 Vbeta and 13 Jbeta primers. Profiling relied on immunoSEQ multiplex PCR, and the TCRdb table lists in-frame clones only, not all of them. Here the sample spans around 130,000 clones, about 81% being singletons. The specimen was PBMCs. V usage is TRBV30 and J usage is TRBJ2-7, with 7 bases lining up with TRBD2. This receptor was identified in a woman in her thirties or forties in good health and CMV-seropositive. CDR3 DNA sequence: TGTGCCTGGAGTGAATCTAGCGGATGGTCCTACGAGCAGTACTTC. It translates to CAWSESSGWSYEQYF. The full variable domain, completed using reference TRBV30 and TRBJ2-7, is SQTIHQWPATLVQPVGSPLSLECTVEGTSNPNLYWYRQAAGRGLQLLFYSVGIGQISSEVPQNLSASRPQDRQFILSSKKLLLSDSGFYLCAWSESSGWSYEQYFGPGTRLTVT.